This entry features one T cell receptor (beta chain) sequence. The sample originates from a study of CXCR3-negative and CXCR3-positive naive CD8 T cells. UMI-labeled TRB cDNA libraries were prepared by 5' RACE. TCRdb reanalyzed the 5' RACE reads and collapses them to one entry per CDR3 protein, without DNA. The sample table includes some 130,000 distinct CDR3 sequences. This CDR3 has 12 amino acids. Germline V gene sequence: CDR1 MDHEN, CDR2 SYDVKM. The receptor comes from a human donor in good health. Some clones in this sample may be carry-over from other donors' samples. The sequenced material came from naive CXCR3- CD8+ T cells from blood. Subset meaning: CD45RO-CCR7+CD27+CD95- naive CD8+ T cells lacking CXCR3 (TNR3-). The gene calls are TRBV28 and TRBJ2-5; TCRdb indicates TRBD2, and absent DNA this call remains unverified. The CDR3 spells CASSSLGETQYF.